This T cell receptor beta chain came from a study of T cell responses to AZD1222 COVID-19 vaccine. Study information: Analyses pooled second doses at about 4 or about 12 weeks.

As concerns this clone: Its antigen remains unknown.

This CDR3 region has 11 residues. V was shortened by 4 bases and J by 5 bases, with 4 bases between the two germline ends. General study results and limits: Among vaccine-associated CD4 TCRs, coverage spanned spike, with dominance at 160-218 and 743-854.

Some clones are missing from TCRdb's copy, which holds only in-frame ones; the method was immunoSEQ multiplex PCR. In the table there are approximately 92,000 clones, roughly 85% of which are singletons. This sequence joins TRBV12-3 or TRBV12-4 and TRBJ2-3; D not resolved. This TCR came from an adult in good health. The sequencing used peripheral blood, collected on day 0 of AZD1222 vaccination. CDR3 region: CASSSLDTQYF. CDR3 in DNA: TGTGCCAGCAGTTCTCTAGATACGCAGTATTTT.